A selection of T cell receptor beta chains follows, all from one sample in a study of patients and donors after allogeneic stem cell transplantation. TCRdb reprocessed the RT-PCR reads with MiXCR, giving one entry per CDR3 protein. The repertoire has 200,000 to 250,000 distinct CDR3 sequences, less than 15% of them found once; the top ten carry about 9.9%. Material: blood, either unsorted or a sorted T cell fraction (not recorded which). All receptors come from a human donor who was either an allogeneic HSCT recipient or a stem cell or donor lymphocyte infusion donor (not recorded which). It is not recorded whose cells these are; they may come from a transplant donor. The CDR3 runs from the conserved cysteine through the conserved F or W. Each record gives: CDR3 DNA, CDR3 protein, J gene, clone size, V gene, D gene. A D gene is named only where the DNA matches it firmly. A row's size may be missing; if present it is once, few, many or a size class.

DNA: TGCGCCAGCAGCCCAGACGGCATAAACTATGGCTACACCTTC; CDR3: CASSPDGINYGYTF; J: TRBJ1-2; size: .; V: TRBV4-1; D: .
DNA: TGCGCCAGCAGTCGTACTAGCGGGGCCTACAATGAGCAGTTCTTC; CDR3: CASSRTSGAYNEQFF; J: TRBJ2-1; size: .; V: TRBV5-1; D: TRBD2
DNA: TGTGCCAGCAGCCCCTTCCCTCGAGGGAGAGATACGCAGTATTTT; CDR3: CASSPFPRGRDTQYF; J: TRBJ2-3; size: many; V: TRBV7-2; D: .
DNA: TGTGCCAGCACCGCGACTAGCGGGAAGGGGTACAATGAGCAGTTCTTC; CDR3: CASTATSGKGYNEQFF; J: TRBJ2-1; size: many; V: TRBV12-3/TRBV12-4; D: TRBD2
DNA: TGTGCCAGCAGCAGGGGGGGCGCATTCCAAGAGACCCAGTACTTC; CDR3: CASSRGGAFQETQYF; J: TRBJ2-5; size: few; V: TRBV5-5; D: .
DNA: TGTGCCAGCAGTACTATGTCGTCGTCGCAGGGACTAGGGACCCAGTACTTC; CDR3: CASSTMSSSQGLGTQYF; J: TRBJ2-5; size: few; V: TRBV6-1; D: TRBD2
DNA: TGTGCCAGCAGTCCCCTCACAGGGATGACCACCGGGGAGCTGTTTTTT; CDR3: CASSPLTGMTTGELFF; J: TRBJ2-2; size: many; V: TRBV12-3/TRBV12-4; D: .
DNA: TGTGCCAGCAGCGGGGAGTTTGGAAACACCATATATTTT; CDR3: CASSGEFGNTIYF; J: TRBJ1-3; size: .; V: TRBV11-3; D: .
DNA: TGTGCCAGCAGCCCTCCGATAGGTTTTCAGGGTGGCACTGGAAACACCATATATTTT; CDR3: CASSPPIGFQGGTGNTIYF; J: TRBJ1-3; size: many; V: TRBV7-6; D: .
DNA: TGTGCCACCAGTGATACAGGGGGCAACTATGGCTACACCTTC; CDR3: CATSDTGGNYGYTF; J: TRBJ1-2; size: .; V: TRBV24-1; D: TRBD1
DNA: TGTGCCAGCAGCCGACAGGGGATCAGGAACGAGCAGTACTTC; CDR3: CASSRQGIRNEQYF; J: TRBJ2-7; size: many; V: TRBV27; D: TRBD1
DNA: TGCAGCGGTGTTAGAATCCCCTACAATGAGCAGTTCTTC; CDR3: CSGVRIPYNEQFF; J: TRBJ2-1; size: many; V: TRBV29-1; D: .
DNA: TGTGCCAGCAGCTTATCGGAGGGGGTACACATTCAGTACTTC; CDR3: CASSLSEGVHIQYF; J: TRBJ2-4; size: .; V: TRBV7-8; D: .
DNA: TGTGCCAGCAGCGGAGACGGGCCCGTGGGGCATTTT; CDR3: CASSGDGPVGHF; J: TRBJ1-5; size: .; V: TRBV6-6; D: .
DNA: TGTGCCAGCAGCCGAAGGGGCGGGGGGGCAGGCGAGCAGTACTTC; CDR3: CASSRRGGGAGEQYF; J: TRBJ2-7; size: few; V: TRBV7-2; D: TRBD2
DNA: TGTGCCAGCAGCTTAGTTGCTCTGGCGAACACTGAAGCTTTCTTT; CDR3: CASSLVALANTEAFF; J: TRBJ1-1; size: .; V: TRBV11-2; D: .
DNA: TGTGCCAGCAGCTTCCACGCCTCCGGGGAGCTGTTTTTT; CDR3: CASSFHASGELFF; J: TRBJ2-2; size: .; V: TRBV5-5; D: .
DNA: TGTGCCAGCAGCTTAGGGTTAGGGGGCGCGGAGACCCAGTACTTC; CDR3: CASSLGLGGAETQYF; J: TRBJ2-5; size: many; V: TRBV11-2; D: TRBD1
DNA: TGCGCCAGCAGTTTCCTGGCGGGGGGGCGGGATGAGCAGTTCTTC; CDR3: CASSFLAGGRDEQFF; J: TRBJ2-1; size: few; V: TRBV4-3; D: TRBD2
DNA: TGTGCCAGCAGTAACACAGGGAGGGGAAACACCATATATTTT; CDR3: CASSNTGRGNTIYF; J: TRBJ1-3; size: few; V: TRBV25-1; D: .
DNA: TGCGCCAGCAGCTTGGATGGGTCTCCGCGACGGTACAATGAGCAGTTCTTC; CDR3: CASSLDGSPRRYNEQFF; J: TRBJ2-1; size: many; V: TRBV5-1; D: .
DNA: TGTGCCAGCAGCCAAGTTGGGACTAGATTCTCAGATACGCAGTATTTT; CDR3: CASSQVGTRFSDTQYF; J: TRBJ2-3; size: .; V: TRBV4-2; D: TRBD2
DNA: TGTGCCAGCACAGACCCCGGGACAGGGTCGGGCGGGGAGCTGTTTTTT; CDR3: CASTDPGTGSGGELFF; J: TRBJ2-2; size: many; V: TRBV28; D: TRBD1
DNA: TGTGCCAGCAGCCCGGCGGGGCAGAGCGGGGATGAGCAGTTCTTC; CDR3: CASSPAGQSGDEQFF; J: TRBJ2-1; size: few; V: TRBV11-3; D: TRBD2
DNA: TGTGCCAGTACTCCCGGAGGGGGTGGCTACACCTTC; CDR3: CASTPGGGGYTF; J: TRBJ1-2; size: .; V: TRBV19; D: .
DNA: TGTGCCAGCTCACAAAGACAGGGGGACACTGAAGCTTTCTTT; CDR3: CASSQRQGDTEAFF; J: TRBJ1-1; size: few; V: TRBV18; D: TRBD1
DNA: TGTGCCATCCCGGTCGCGGGGCCGCAGCACGGTCAGCCCCAGCATTTT; CDR3: CAIPVAGPQHGQPQHF; J: TRBJ1-5; size: .; V: TRBV24-1; D: .
DNA: TGTGCCAGCAGTTACAGGACGATGGGGAATCAGCCCCAGCATTTT; CDR3: CASSYRTMGNQPQHF; J: TRBJ1-5; size: few; V: TRBV6-2/TRBV6-3; D: .
DNA: TGTGCCAGCAGTTTTGGGACCCAAAGGGCGGGAGGGCCGCGGGATGAGCAGTTCTTC; CDR3: CASSFGTQRAGGPRDEQFF; J: TRBJ2-1; size: .; V: TRBV12-3/TRBV12-4; D: TRBD2
DNA: TGTGCCAGCAGCTACGGCAGGGACTACGAGCAGTACTTC; CDR3: CASSYGRDYEQYF; J: TRBJ2-7; size: .; V: TRBV7-9; D: .
DNA: TGTGCCAGCAGCCAAGAACGGGGGTGGGGGACTGAAGCTTTCTTT; CDR3: CASSQERGWGTEAFF; J: TRBJ1-1; size: .; V: TRBV14; D: .
DNA: TGTGCCACCATGGGACAGGGCACCTACAATGAGCAGTTCTTC; CDR3: CATMGQGTYNEQFF; J: TRBJ2-1; size: .; V: TRBV24-1; D: TRBD1
DNA: TGTGCCGGATCGACCACTCGGAGGGATACGCAGTATTTT; CDR3: CAGSTTRRDTQYF; J: TRBJ2-3; size: .; V: TRBV6-2/TRBV6-3; D: .
DNA: TGTGCCAGCAGCCAAGATTGGAGGGAAGCTTTCTTT; CDR3: CASSQDWREAFF; J: TRBJ1-1; size: few; V: TRBV4-2; D: .
DNA: TGCAGCGTTGGAGGCCAGTCGCGGTATGGCTACACCTTC; CDR3: CSVGGQSRYGYTF; J: TRBJ1-2; size: .; V: TRBV29-1; D: .